The clone carrying this TCR beta chain was recorded only once. This specimen comes from a study of T cell responses to AZD1222 COVID-19 vaccine. The ends lost 2 bases at V and 1 base at J; junction bases unmatched: 11. Germline assignment: CDR1 MNHNS and CDR2 SASEGT. This CDR3 comprises 18 residues. Libraries were prepared by immunoSEQ multiplex PCR; TCRdb keeps only in-frame clonotypes and omits some of them. The sample yields about 99,000 clones, 85% to 95% seen once. J is TRBJ1-5 and V is TRBV6-1, with TRBD1 identical over 7 bases. This TCR was recovered from an adult in good health. The starting material was peripheral blood, obtained on day 0 of AZD1222 vaccination. The CDR3 DNA follows: TGTGCCAGCAGTGAACCACCCTACTCAGGGGGAAGCAATCAGCCCCAGCATTTT. Translating gives CASSEPPYSGGSNQPQHF.